This T cell receptor (beta chain) was documented in a study of blood T cell repertoires in COVID-19. Study overall: Both acute and convalescent COVID-19 samples were obtained from the United States, Italy and Spain.

The germline V gene encodes CDR1 SGHDT and CDR2 YYEEEE. This CDR3 has 14 residues. V was clipped by 0 bases and J by 1 base, with 7 bases between them. In the authors' methods: Nucleated cell number was recorded as an estimate derived from reference gene primer amplification. TCRdb's copy holds only in-frame clones and misses some; the assay was immunoSEQ multiplex PCR. V, J and clone size are those of that table, while D and trimming were read from the DNA. The repertoire holds 380,000 or so clones, with more than 70% as singletons. The sequencing sample was made of PBMCs or T cells enriched from blood (not recorded which). This sequence was found in a man aged 25-40 years who had recovered from COVID-19. V and J are TRBV5-6 and TRBJ1-2; no clear D. The CDR3 loop is CASSLVEGNYGYTF. In nucleotides, the CDR3 is TGTGCCAGCAGCTTGGTTGAGGGTAACTATGGCTACACCTTC.